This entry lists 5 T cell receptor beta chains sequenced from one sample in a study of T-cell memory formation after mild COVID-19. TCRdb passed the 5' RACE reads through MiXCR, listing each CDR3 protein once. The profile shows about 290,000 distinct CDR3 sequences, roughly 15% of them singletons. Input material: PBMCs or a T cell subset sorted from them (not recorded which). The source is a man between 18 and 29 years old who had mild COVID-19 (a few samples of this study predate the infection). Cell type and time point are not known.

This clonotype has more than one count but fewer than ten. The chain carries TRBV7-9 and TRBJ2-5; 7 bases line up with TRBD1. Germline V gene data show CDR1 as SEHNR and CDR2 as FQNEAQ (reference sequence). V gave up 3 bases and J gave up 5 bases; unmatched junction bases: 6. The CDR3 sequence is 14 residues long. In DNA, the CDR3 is TGTGCCAGCAGCTTCTGGACAGGTCCTGAGACCCAGTACTTC. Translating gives CASSFWTGPETQYF.

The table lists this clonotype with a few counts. CDR3 nucleotide sequence: TGTGCCAGCAGCTTACCCTACGGCCCAGGGGATGAGCAGTTCTTC. Protein product: CASSLPYGPGDEQFF. This chain links TRBV7-9 with TRBJ2-1, with D maybe TRBD1 (6 bases). This CDR3 is built from 15 residues. Deletions cut 2 bases from V and 8 bases from J, with 16 bases between. Germline CDR1 reads SEHNR; CDR2 reads FQNEAQ (reference sequence).

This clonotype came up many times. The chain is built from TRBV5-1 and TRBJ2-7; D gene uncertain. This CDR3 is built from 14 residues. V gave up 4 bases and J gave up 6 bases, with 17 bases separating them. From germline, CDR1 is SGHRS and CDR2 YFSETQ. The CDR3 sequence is CASSLGQLQGEQYF. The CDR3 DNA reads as TGCGCCAGCAGCCTAGGGCAGTTACAAGGCGAGCAGTACTTC.

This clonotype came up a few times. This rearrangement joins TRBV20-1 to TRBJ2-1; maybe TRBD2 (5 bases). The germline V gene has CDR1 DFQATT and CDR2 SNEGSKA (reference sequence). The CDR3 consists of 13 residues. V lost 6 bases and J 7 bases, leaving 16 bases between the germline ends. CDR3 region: CSARRPSGNEQFF. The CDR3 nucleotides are TGCAGTGCCCGCCGGCCCTCGGGAAATGAGCAGTTCTTC.

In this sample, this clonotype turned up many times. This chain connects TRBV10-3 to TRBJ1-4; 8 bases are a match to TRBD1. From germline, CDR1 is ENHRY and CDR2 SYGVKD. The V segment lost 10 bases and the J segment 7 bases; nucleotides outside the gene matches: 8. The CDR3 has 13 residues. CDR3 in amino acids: CATKTGDREKLFF. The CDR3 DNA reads TGTGCCACCAAGACAGGGGACCGTGAAAAACTGTTTTTT.